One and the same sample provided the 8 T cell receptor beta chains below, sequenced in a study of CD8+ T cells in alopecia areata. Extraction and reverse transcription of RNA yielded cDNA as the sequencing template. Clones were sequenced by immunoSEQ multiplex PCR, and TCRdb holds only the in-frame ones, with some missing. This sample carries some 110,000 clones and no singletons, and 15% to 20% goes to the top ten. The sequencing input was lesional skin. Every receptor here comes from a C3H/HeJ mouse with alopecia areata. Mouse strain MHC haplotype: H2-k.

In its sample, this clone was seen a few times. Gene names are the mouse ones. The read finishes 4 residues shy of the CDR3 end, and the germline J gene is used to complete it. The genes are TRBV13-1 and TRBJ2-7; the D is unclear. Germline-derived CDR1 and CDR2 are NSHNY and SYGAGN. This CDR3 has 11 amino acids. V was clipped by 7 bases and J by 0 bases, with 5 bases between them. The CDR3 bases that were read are TGTGCCAGCCAAAGCTCCTAT. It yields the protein CASQSSY. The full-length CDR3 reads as CASQSSYEQYF.

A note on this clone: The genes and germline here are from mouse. CDR3 DNA, as far as it was read: TGTGCCAGCAGGGCTGGGGGGGGGAGCCAAGAC. Its translation is CASRAGGGSQD. The whole CDR3 reads CASRAGGGSQDTQYF. The V and J genes are TRBV13-3 and TRBJ2-5, with 9 bases matching TRBD2. The read comes to an end 4 residues before the CDR3 does, leaving the germline J gene to fill in the end. J gave up 2 bases and V 5 bases, and 6 bases lay outside the gene matches. Germline V lookup: CDR1 NNHDY, CDR2 SYVADS. This CDR3 region has 15 residues.

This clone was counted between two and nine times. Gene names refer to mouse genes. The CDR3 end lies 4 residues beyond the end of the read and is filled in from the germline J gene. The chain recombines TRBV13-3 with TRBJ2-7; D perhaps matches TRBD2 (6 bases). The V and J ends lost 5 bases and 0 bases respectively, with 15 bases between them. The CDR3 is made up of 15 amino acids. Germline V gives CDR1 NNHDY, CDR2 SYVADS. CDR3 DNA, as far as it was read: TGTGCCAGCAGCCTCTTCCGGGACTACTCCTAT. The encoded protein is CASSLFRDYSY. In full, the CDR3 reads CASSLFRDYSYEQYF.

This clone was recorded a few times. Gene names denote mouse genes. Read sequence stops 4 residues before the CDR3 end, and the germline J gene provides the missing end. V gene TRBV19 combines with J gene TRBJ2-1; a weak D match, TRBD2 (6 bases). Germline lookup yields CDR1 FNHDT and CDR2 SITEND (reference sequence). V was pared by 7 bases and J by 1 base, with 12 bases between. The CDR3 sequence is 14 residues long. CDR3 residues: CASRRLENYAEQFF. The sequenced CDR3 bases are TGTGCCAGCCGAAGACTGGAGAACTATGCT.

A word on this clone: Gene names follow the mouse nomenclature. The CDR3 DNA, read in part, is TGTGCCAGCAGTGCTGACAGGGGGCGCGTCTATGCT. Amino acid sequence: CASSADRGRVYA. In full, the CDR3 is CASSADRGRVYAEQFF. The chain couples TRBV13-3 to TRBJ2-1, with TRBD1 matching 10 bases. Sequencing ends 4 residues short of the CDR3 end; the germline J gene provides the rest. This CDR3 comprises 16 residues. The J segment lost 3 bases and the V segment lost 3 bases, leaving 6 bases of the junction unmatched. In germline, CDR1 is NNHDY, CDR2 SYVADS.

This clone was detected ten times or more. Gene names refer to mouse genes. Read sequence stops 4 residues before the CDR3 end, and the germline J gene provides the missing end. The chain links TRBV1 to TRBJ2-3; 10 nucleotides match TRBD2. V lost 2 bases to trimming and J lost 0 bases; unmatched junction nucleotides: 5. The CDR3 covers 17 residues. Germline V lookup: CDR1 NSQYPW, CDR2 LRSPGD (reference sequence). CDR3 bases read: TGCACCTGCAGTGCAAGACTGGGGGGTGATAGTGCAGAA. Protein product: CTCSARLGGDSAE. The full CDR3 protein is CTCSARLGGDSAETLYF. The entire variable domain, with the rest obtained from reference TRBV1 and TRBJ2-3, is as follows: VTLLEQNPRWRLVPRGQAVNLRCILKNSQYPWMSWYQQDLQKQLQWLFTLRSPGDKEVKSLPGADYLATRVTDTELRLQVANMSQGRTLYCTCSARLGGDSAETLYFGSGTRLTVL.

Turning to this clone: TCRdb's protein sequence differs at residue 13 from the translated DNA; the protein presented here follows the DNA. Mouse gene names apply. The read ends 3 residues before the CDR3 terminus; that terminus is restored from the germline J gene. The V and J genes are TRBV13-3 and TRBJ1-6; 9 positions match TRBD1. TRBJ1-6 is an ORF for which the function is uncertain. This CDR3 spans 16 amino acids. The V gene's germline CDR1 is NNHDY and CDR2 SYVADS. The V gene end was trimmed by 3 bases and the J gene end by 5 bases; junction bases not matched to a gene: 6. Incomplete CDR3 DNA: TGTGCCAGCAGTGGAAGACGGACAGGGGATAATTCGCCC. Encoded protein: CASSGRRTGDNSP. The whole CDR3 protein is CASSGRRTGDNSPLYF.

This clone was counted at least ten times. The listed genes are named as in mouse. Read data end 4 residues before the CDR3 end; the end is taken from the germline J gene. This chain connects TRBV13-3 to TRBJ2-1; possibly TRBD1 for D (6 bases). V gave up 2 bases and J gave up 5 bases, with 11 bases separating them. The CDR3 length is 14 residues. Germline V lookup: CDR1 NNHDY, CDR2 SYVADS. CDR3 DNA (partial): TGTGCCAGCAGTGAAGGGGACAAGGATGCT. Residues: CASSEGDKDA. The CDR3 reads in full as CASSEGDKDAEQFF.